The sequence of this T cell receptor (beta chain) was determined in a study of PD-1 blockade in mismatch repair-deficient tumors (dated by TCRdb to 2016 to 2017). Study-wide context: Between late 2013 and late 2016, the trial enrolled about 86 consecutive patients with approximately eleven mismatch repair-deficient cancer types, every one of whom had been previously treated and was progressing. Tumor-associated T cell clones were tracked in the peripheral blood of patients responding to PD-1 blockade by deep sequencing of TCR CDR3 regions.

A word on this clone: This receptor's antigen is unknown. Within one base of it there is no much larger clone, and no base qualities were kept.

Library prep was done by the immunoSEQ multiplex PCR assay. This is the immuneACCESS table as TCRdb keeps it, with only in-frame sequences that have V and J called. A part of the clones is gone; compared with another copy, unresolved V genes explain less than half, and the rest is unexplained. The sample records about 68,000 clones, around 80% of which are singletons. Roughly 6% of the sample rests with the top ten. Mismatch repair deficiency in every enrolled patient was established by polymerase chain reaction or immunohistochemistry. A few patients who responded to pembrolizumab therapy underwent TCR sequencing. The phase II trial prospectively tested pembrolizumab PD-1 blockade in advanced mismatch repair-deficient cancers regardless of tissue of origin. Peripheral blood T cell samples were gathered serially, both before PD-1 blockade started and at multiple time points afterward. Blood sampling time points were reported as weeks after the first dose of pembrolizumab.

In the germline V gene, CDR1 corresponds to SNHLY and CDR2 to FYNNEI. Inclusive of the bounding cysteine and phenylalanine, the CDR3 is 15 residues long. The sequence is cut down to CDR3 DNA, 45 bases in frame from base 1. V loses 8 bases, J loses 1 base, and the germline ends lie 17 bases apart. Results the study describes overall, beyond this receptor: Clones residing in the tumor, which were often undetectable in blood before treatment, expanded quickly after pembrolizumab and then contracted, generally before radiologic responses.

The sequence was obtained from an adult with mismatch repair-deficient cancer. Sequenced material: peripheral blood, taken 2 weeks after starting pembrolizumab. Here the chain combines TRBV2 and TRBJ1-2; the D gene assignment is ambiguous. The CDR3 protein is CASREAPGINYGYTF. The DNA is TGTGCCAGCCGGGAGGCTCCCGGGATTAACTATGGCTACACCTTC.